One and the same sample provided the 4 T cell receptor beta chains below, sequenced in a study of Ad26.COV2.S vaccination and SARS-CoV-2 variants. TCRdb keeps only in-frame clones here, not all; method: immunoSEQ multiplex PCR. The sample has around 250,000 clones; roughly 86% are singletons. Treatment defined: approximately 18 received Ad26.COV2.S at low or high dose, single or two shots; about 5 received placebo; per-sample allocation not given. Sampling was done on day 63 after the first vaccine or placebo injection. Sample: peripheral blood, taken in a trial of Ad26.COV2.S vaccine versus placebo. The receptors were gathered from a person aged 18-60 years who received the Ad26.COV2.S COVID-19 vaccine or a placebo.

The J gene is TRBJ2-1, the V gene TRBV4-1; 10 bases fit TRBD2. Germline V gene data show CDR1 as MGHRA and CDR2 as YSYEKL. The CDR3 is made up of 19 amino acids. V shed 4 bases, J shed 2 bases, and the junction held 14 bases outside the gene matches. For the CDR3, the DNA is TGCGCCAGCAGCCTACTTACCGGGACTAGCGACCGGACCTACAATGAGCAGTTCTTC. This encodes CASSLLTGTSDRTYNEQFF.

J is TRBJ2-1 and V is TRBV5-5; D unresolved. Deletions cut 0 bases from V and 0 bases from J, with 7 bases between. Per the germline V gene, CDR1 is SGHKS and CDR2 is YYEKEE (reference sequence). The CDR3 contains 15 residues. In DNA, the CDR3 is TGTGCCAGCAGCTTGGACAGCAGCTCCTACAATGAGCAGTTCTTC. It yields the protein CASSLDSSSYNEQFF.

The chain employs TRBV6-2 or TRBV6-3 and TRBJ2-3; 7 bases are a match to TRBD2. V lost 6 bases to trimming and J lost 5 bases; unmatched junction nucleotides: 14. The germline gives CDR1 MNHEY, CDR2 SVGEGT. The CDR3 spans 16 residues. CDR3 in amino acids: CASSSLAWGRGDTQYF. Here the CDR3 DNA reads TGTGCCAGCAGCTCCCTCGCTTGGGGGAGGGGAGATACGCAGTATTTT.

This CDR3 reads CASRSGVASYTF. The CDR3 nucleotides are TGTGCCAGCAGGTCCGGGGTAGCTAGCTACACCTTC. The chain links TRBV6-5 to TRBJ1-2; D call uncertain. Germline V lookup: CDR1 MNHEY, CDR2 SVGAGI. The CDR3 totals 12 residues. The V end was cut by 6 bases, the J end by 9 bases, with 14 bases between.